These 24 T cell receptor beta chains were sequenced from one sample in a study of siplizumab effects on memory and regulatory T cells. The method was immunoSEQ multiplex PCR; TCRdb's version includes in-frame clones alone and lacks a portion of them. The table lists roughly 56,000 clones, around 97% of them singletons. Sequences were obtained from naive CD8+ T cells sorted from blood. Source of these receptors: a human donor in good health.

The gene calls are TRBV19 and TRBJ1-2; no definite D call. Germline V gene data show CDR1 as LNHDA and CDR2 as SQIVND (reference sequence). Deletions cut 10 bases from V and 5 bases from J, with 17 bases between. The CDR3 extends over 13 amino acids. In DNA form, the CDR3 reads TGTGCCACCACAGACCGGCCGATTTATGGCTACACCTTC. It encodes CATTDRPIYGYTF.

The gene calls are TRBV7-3 and TRBJ2-1; 10 bases fit TRBD2. In germline, CDR1 is SGHTA, CDR2 FQGTGA. After removal of 6 bases from V and 9 bases from J, the junction contained 5 bases not matched to a gene. The CDR3 has 13 residues. The CDR3 DNA sequence: TGTGCCAGCAGGCTAGCGGGAGAAGTTGAGCAGTTCTTC. Its protein product is CASRLAGEVEQFF.

V usage is TRBV4-1 and J usage is TRBJ1-3; no clear D. V was cut by 4 bases and J by 1 base, with 8 bases left in between. CDR1 MGHRA and CDR2 YSYEKL come from the germline V gene. There are 14 residues in the CDR3. CDR3: CASSPDPSGNTIYF. CDR3 sequence (DNA): TGCGCCAGCAGCCCCGACCCTTCTGGAAACACCATATATTTT.

The CDR3 DNA sequence: TGTGCCAGCAGCTTACAAAGGTTAGCGGCCTCCTACGAGCAGTACTTC. Translating it yields CASSLQRLAASYEQYF. The chain has TRBV11-3 and TRBJ2-7; the D gene is possibly TRBD2 (6 bases). This CDR3 is 16 amino acids long. Germline loops: CDR1 SGHNT, CDR2 YENEEA. Trimming stripped 2 bases from V and 0 bases from J, with 14 bases between.

This chain uses TRBV9 with TRBJ1-1; a weak D match, TRBD1 (6 bases). This CDR3 has 14 amino acids. Germline assignment: CDR1 SGDLS and CDR2 YYNGEE. Trimming left V 1 base short and J 4 bases short, with 11 bases between. The CDR3 DNA is TGTGCCAGCAGCGTATGGGCAGGGGCCACTGAAGCTTTCTTT. As protein: CASSVWAGATEAFF.

The genes are TRBV7-9 and TRBJ2-5; no clear D. V was clipped by 5 bases and J by 2 bases, with 9 bases between them. The CDR3 loop spans 13 amino acids. Per germline, CDR1 SEHNR and CDR2 FQNEAQ (reference sequence). CDR3 protein: CASSPTEQETQYF. CDR3 DNA: TGTGCCAGCAGCCCGACTGAGCAAGAGACCCAGTACTTC.

This clone was detected once. This rearrangement joins TRBV11-2 to TRBJ2-2, with 8 bases that match TRBD1. In germline, CDR1 is SGHAT, CDR2 FQNNGV. There are 18 residues in the CDR3. Unmatched junction bases numbered 18, after V lost 5 bases and J lost 7 bases. The CDR3 reads CASSTWTGKEREVGELFF. The DNA of the CDR3 is TGTGCCAGCAGCACCTGGACAGGGAAGGAGAGGGAGGTCGGGGAGCTGTTTTTT.

This clone is a singleton in its sample. This chain connects TRBV10-2 to TRBJ1-5, with TRBD1 identical over 7 bases. The trim removed 3 bases at V and 13 bases at J, leaving 6 bases unmatched. CDR3 length equals 12 residues. Germline-derived CDR1 and CDR2 are WSHSY and SAAADI. The CDR3 DNA is TGCGCCAGCAGTGAAGGGGGCAAGGGTCAGCATTTT. It is translated as CASSEGGKGQHF.

The chain uses TRBV5-1 and TRBJ2-1, with TRBD1 as a possible D gene (6 bases). Germline values: CDR1 SGHRS, CDR2 YFSETQ. This CDR3 region has 15 residues. V was cut by 2 bases and J by 6 bases, with 15 bases left in between. CDR3 in DNA: TGCGCCAGCAGCTTCCATGGGGACACTGGCAATGAGCAGTTCTTC. Its protein product is CASSFHGDTGNEQFF.

CDR3 sequence reads: CASSPTSEDEQFF. CDR3 sequence (DNA): TGTGCCAGCAGCCCGACTAGCGAGGATGAGCAGTTCTTC. This chain links TRBV6-5 with TRBJ2-1; 8 bases are shared with TRBD2. Trimming cost V 6 bases and J 8 bases; bases outside gene matches: 6. The CDR3 spans 13 residues. Germline V CDR1 and CDR2: MNHEY, SVGAGI.

The chain joins TRBV7-3 to TRBJ1-3; D call uncertain. The V and J ends lost 5 bases and 0 bases respectively, with 14 bases between them. Germline loops: CDR1 SGHTA, CDR2 FQGTGA. The CDR3 sequence is 16 residues long. This CDR3 reads CASSPTPFLSGNTIYF. The DNA for the CDR3 is TGTGCCAGCAGCCCGACGCCCTTCCTCTCTGGAAACACCATATATTTT.

CDR3 sequence (DNA): TGTGCCAGCAGTCCATCGGGGTCAGATACGCAGTATTTT. Protein sequence: CASSPSGSDTQYF. This chain joins TRBV28 and TRBJ2-3; perhaps TRBD2 as D (5 bases). The germline CDR1 and CDR2 sequences are MDHEN and SYDVKM. This CDR3 spans 13 amino acids. V gave up 5 bases and J gave up 4 bases, with 10 bases separating them.

CDR3 sequence reads: CASSQEGRQGNYEQYF. The CDR3 nucleotides read TGTGCCAGCAGCCAAGAGGGGAGACAGGGGAACTACGAGCAGTACTTC. The chain uses TRBV4-2 and TRBJ2-7, with 8 bases fitting TRBD1. CDR1 is LGHNA, CDR2 YNFKEQ, per germline. V lost 0 bases, J lost 3 bases, and 7 bases stayed unmatched. The CDR3 length is 16 residues.

The chain employs TRBV19 and TRBJ1-2; possible D gene TRBD1, 6 bases. With 7 bases removed from V and 4 bases from J, the gap between germline ends came to 10 bases. Germline V gene data show CDR1 as LNHDA and CDR2 as SQIVND (reference sequence). This CDR3 spans 12 amino acids. This CDR3 reads CASTAGVYGYTF. The CDR3 coding sequence is TGTGCCAGTACGGCAGGGGTCTATGGCTACACCTTC.

This clone was counted once. The chain's CDR3 is CASSYSSDAYEQFF. CDR3 sequence (DNA): TGTGCCAGCAGTTACTCTAGTGATGCCTATGAGCAGTTCTTC. The genes are TRBV6-5 and TRBJ2-1; D gene ambiguous. The CDR3 has 14 amino acids. The V end was cut by 0 bases, the J end by 8 bases, with 11 bases between. CDR1 and CDR2 from the germline V gene are MNHEY and SVGAGI.

The chain has TRBV27 and TRBJ1-1, with TRBD1 as a possible D gene (6 bases). Trimming left V 0 bases short and J 3 bases short, with 11 bases between. The CDR3 contains 15 residues. Germline CDR1 is MNHEY and CDR2 is SMNVEV (reference sequence). This CDR3 reads CASSLSWGADTEAFF. The CDR3, as DNA: TGTGCCAGCAGTTTATCTTGGGGGGCCGACACTGAAGCTTTCTTT.

This clone showed up just once. The rearrangement joins TRBV11-2 to TRBJ2-3; 9 bases are shared with TRBD1. In germline, CDR1 is SGHAT, CDR2 FQNNGV. V gave up 4 bases and J gave up 1 base; unmatched junction bases: 9. This CDR3 has 17 amino acids. This CDR3 is CASSYNRDRVGTDTQYF. In DNA, the CDR3 is TGTGCCAGCAGCTACAACCGGGACAGGGTCGGCACAGATACGCAGTATTTT.

Of note for this clone: The junction does not match germline at one end; this may be a read error. The rearrangement joins TRBV5-3 to TRBJ2-1; possibly TRBD1 for D (6 bases). TRBV5-3 is known as an ORF, though its function is uncertain. The CDR3 runs 14 residues. The CDR3 protein is CASSLGDNYNEQFF. DNA of the CDR3: TGTGCCAGCAGCTTGGGGGACAACTACAATGAGCAGTTCTTC.

With respect to this clone: Mismatch with germline at one junction end may stem from a read error. The rearrangement uses TRBV4-2 and TRBJ2-7, with TRBD1 matching 7 bases. The CDR3 has 10 amino acids. Germline V gene lookup returns CDR1 LGHNA and CDR2 YNFKEQ. As DNA, the CDR3 is TGTGCCAGCTCCCCTGGACAGGAGAACTTC. Protein: CASSPGQENF.

V gene TRBV4-1 combines with J gene TRBJ1-1; 8 bases are shared with TRBD1. The CDR3 covers 13 residues. V was pared by 6 bases and J by 4 bases, with 4 bases of the junction left unmatched. Germline V gene data show CDR1 as MGHRA and CDR2 as YSYEKL. The CDR3 DNA follows: TGCGCCAGCAGGAGAGGGACAGGCACTGAAGCTTTCTTT. Its protein is CASRRGTGTEAFF.

For the CDR3, the DNA is TGTGCCAGTAGTCCGGGGGGCAGGACAGATACGCAGTATTTT. Protein sequence: CASSPGGRTDTQYF. This chain joins TRBV19 and TRBJ2-3; maybe TRBD2 (7 bases). Trimming stripped 5 bases from V and 3 bases from J, with 12 bases between. The CDR3 is made up of 14 amino acids. Germline lookup yields CDR1 LNHDA and CDR2 SQIVND (reference sequence).

This chain's CDR3 is CASSQEYSGSSNEQFF. The CDR3 DNA reads as TGTGCCAGCAGCCAAGAGTATAGCGGGAGCTCCAATGAGCAGTTCTTC. The V and J genes are TRBV4-2 and TRBJ2-1; 9 bases are a match to TRBD2. The CDR3 covers 16 residues. Unmatched junction bases numbered 6, after V lost 0 bases and J lost 6 bases. CDR1 is LGHNA, CDR2 YNFKEQ, per germline.

The rearrangement links TRBV4-1 to TRBJ1-1; D call uncertain. CDR3 length: 15 amino acids. Germline V CDR1 and CDR2: MGHRA, YSYEKL. Trimming pared 4 bases from V and 1 base from J, leaving 13 bases between. CDR3 in amino acids: CASSLRERENTEAFF. In DNA form, the CDR3 reads TGCGCCAGCAGCCTAAGGGAACGGGAGAACACTGAAGCTTTCTTT.

The gene calls are TRBV15 and TRBJ1-5; tentative D call: TRBD1 (6 bases). The CDR3 is 14 amino acids. Trimming removed 5 bases at V and 7 bases at J, with 15 bases between. CDR1 is LNHNV, CDR2 YYDKDF, per germline (reference sequence). The CDR3 spells CATSPRGMGQPQHF. The CDR3, as DNA: TGTGCCACCAGCCCCAGGGGAATGGGACAGCCCCAGCATTTT.